This paragraph covers one T cell receptor beta chain sequence. This record belongs to a study of CD8+ T cells in alopecia areata. The CDR3 has 14 residues. Germline lookup yields CDR1 SQVTM and CDR2 ANQGSEA. Once RNA had been extracted, it was reverse transcribed into cDNA to act as the sequencing template. Repertoires were generated with immunoSEQ multiplex PCR, while TCRdb's copy carries only in-frame clones and drops some. The repertoire includes around 100,000 clones, less than 60% of them detected once, and 3% to 4% sits in the top ten. Treatment defined: oral pan-JAK inhibitor, 5-10 mg twice daily.

The origin of this receptor is a human donor with alopecia areata. The gene calls are TRBV29-1 and TRBJ2-7, with 9 bases fitting TRBD1. The material sequenced was CD4+ T cells sorted from blood, taken at week 24, from a patient treated with tofacitinib. For the CDR3, the DNA is TGCACTAACGGGACAGGGAAGAGGACCTACGAGCAGTACTTC. As protein: CTNGTGKRTYEQYF.